This paragraph reports one T cell receptor beta chain. This sample was included in a study of blood T cell repertoires in COVID-19. Study-level information: The United States, Italy and Spain supplied acute and convalescent COVID-19 samples. Nucleic acid was either cDNA or gDNA, and it came from T cells, B-cell-depleted T cells, or PBMCs.

CDR3 length equals 17 residues. Between the trimmed V and J ends, which lost 2 bases and 4 bases, there was a span of 21 bases. Germline CDR1 is LNHNV and CDR2 is YYDKDF (reference sequence). Original handling: Quantification of nucleated cells was approximated via reference gene primer amplification. Measured with immunoSEQ multiplex PCR; TCRdb has only the in-frame clones, and not every one. That table is the source of V, J and clone size, and D and trimming were worked out from the DNA. The sample gives some 300,000 clones, 86% of which show up once; around 14% is in the top ten. Seattle patients were enrolled while actively infected and followed longitudinally.

The clonotype originates from a woman in her seventies with COVID-19, enrolled during active disease. The rearrangement joins TRBV15 to TRBJ2-7; a possible D gene is TRBD1 (6 bases). The source material was peripheral blood. The CDR3 loop is CATSRNAVDSPFYEQYF. Here the CDR3 DNA reads TGTGCCACCAGCAGAAACGCCGTGGACAGCCCGTTTTACGAGCAGTACTTC.